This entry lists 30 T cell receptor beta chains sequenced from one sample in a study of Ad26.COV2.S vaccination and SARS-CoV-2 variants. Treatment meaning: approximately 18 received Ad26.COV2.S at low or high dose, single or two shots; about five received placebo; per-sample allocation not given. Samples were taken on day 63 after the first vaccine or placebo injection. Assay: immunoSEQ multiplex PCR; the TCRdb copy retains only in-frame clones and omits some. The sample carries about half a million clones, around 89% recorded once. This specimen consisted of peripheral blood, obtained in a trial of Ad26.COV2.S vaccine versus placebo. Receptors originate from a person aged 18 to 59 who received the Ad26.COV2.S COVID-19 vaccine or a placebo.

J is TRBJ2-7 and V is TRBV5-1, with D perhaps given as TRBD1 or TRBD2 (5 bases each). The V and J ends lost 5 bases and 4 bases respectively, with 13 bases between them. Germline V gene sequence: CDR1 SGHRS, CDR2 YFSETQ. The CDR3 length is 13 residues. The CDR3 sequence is CASSEGGGYEQYF. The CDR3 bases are TGCGCCAGCAGTGAAGGTGGGGGTTACGAGCAGTACTTC. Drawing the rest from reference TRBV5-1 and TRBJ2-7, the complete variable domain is KAGVTQTPRYLIKTRGQQVTLSCSPISGHRSVSWYQQTPGQGLQFLFEYFSETQRNKGNFPGRFSGRQFSNSRSEMNVSTLELGDSALYLCASSEGGGYEQYFGPGTRLTVT.

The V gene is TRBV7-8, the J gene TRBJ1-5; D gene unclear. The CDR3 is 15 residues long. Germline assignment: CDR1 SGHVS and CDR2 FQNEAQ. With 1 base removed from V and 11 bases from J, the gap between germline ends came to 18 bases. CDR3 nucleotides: TGTGCCAGCAGCTTAGGGCGGATCCCTCCTCACGCCCAGCATTTT. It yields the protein CASSLGRIPPHAQHF. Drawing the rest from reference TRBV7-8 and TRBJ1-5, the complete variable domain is GAGVSQSPRYKVAKRGQDVALRCDPISGHVSLFWYQQALGQGPEFLTYFQNEAQLDKSGLPSDRFFAERPEGSVSTLKIQRTQQEDSAVYLCASSLGRIPPHAQHFGDGTRLSIL.

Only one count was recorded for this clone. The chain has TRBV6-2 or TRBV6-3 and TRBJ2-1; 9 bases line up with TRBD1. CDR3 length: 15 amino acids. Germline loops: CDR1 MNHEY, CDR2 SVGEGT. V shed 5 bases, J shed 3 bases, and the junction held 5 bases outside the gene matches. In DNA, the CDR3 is TGTGCCAGCAGTGACCCGGGACAGGGCTACAATGAGCAGTTCTTC. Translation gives CASSDPGQGYNEQFF.

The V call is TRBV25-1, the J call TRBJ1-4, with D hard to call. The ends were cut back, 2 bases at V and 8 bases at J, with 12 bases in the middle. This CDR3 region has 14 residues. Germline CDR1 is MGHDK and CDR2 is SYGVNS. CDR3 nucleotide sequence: TGTGCCAGCAGTGAAGTGGGGTTCGGGGAAAAACTGTTTTTT. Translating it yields CASSEVGFGEKLFF.

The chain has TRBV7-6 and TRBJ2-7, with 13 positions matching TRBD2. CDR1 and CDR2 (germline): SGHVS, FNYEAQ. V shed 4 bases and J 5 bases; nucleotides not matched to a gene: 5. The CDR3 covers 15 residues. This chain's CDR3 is CASSSQGTSGDEQYF. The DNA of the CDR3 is TGTGCCAGCAGCTCACAGGGGACTAGCGGGGACGAGCAGTACTTC.

CDR3 loop: CASSLRGGTDTQYF. CDR3 bases: TGTGCCAGCAGCCTGAGAGGGGGGACAGATACGCAGTATTTT. This rearrangement joins TRBV7-9 to TRBJ2-3, with D possibly called TRBD1 or TRBD2 (6 bases each). Trimming pared 5 bases from V and 3 bases from J, leaving 12 bases between. In germline, CDR1 is SEHNR, CDR2 FQNEAQ (reference sequence). CDR3 length: 14 residues. Combining the CDR3 with reference TRBV7-9 and TRBJ2-3 gives the whole variable domain DTGVSQNPRHKITKRGQNVTFRCDPISEHNRLYWYRQTLGQGPEFLTYFQNEAQLEKSRLLSDRFSAERPKGSFSTLEIQRTEQGDSAMYLCASSLRGGTDTQYFGPGTRLTVL.

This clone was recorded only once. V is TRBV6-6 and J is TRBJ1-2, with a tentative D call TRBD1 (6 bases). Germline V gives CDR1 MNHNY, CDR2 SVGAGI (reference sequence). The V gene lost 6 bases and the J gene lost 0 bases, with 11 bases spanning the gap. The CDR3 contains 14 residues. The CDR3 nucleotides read TGTGCCAGCAGGGACAGCACGACTAACTATGGCTACACCTTC. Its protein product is CASRDSTTNYGYTF.

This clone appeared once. The CDR3 DNA sequence: TGTGCCTATACCACTAGCGGTGGTGGAGATACGCAGTATTTT. Residues: CAYTTSGGGDTQYF. V usage is TRBV30 and J usage is TRBJ2-3, with TRBD2 matching 8 bases. The CDR3 is made up of 14 amino acids. The germline V gene has CDR1 GTSNPN and CDR2 SVGIG (reference sequence). V shed 7 bases, J shed 5 bases, and the junction held 11 bases outside the gene matches.

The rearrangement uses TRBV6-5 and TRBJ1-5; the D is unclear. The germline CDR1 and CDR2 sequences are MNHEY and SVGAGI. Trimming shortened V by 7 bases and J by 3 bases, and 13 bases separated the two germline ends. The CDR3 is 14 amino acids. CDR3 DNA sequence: TGTGCCAGCACGATTTCTGATTTCAATCAGCCCCAGCATTTT. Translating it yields CASTISDFNQPQHF.

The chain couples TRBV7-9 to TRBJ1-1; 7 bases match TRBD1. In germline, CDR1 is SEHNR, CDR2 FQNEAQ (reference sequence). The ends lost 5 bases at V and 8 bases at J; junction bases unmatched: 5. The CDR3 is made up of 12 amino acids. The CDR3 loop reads CASSATGEEAFF. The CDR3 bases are TGTGCCAGCAGCGCAACAGGGGAAGAAGCTTTCTTT.

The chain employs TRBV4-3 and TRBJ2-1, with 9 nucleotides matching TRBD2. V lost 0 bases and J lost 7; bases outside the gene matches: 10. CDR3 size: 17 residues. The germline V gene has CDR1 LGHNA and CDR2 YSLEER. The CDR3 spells CASSQEESRGGRNEQFF. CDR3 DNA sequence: TGCGCCAGCAGCCAAGAAGAGTCGCGGGGGGGTCGTAATGAGCAGTTCTTC.

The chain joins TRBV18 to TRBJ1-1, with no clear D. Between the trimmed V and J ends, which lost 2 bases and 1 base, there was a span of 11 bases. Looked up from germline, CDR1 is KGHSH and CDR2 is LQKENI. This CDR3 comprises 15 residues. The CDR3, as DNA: TGTGCCAGCTCACCATCGGTGGCGGCGAACACTGAAGCTTTCTTT. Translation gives CASSPSVAANTEAFF. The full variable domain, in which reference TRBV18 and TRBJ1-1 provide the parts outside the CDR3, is NAGVMQNPRHLVRRRGQEARLRCSPMKGHSHVYWYRQLPEEGLKFMVYLQKENIIDESGMPKERFSAEFPKEGPSILRIQQVVRGDSAAYFCASSPSVAANTEAFFGQGTRLTVV.

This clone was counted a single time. CDR3: CASSSNRDYGYTF. CDR3 DNA sequence: TGTGCCAGCAGTTCTAACAGGGACTATGGCTACACCTTC. The rearrangement joins TRBV28 to TRBJ1-2, with D possibly being TRBD1 (6 bases). The CDR3 runs to 13 residues. From germline, CDR1 is MDHEN and CDR2 SYDVKM. V gave up 4 bases and J gave up 3 bases, with 9 bases separating them.

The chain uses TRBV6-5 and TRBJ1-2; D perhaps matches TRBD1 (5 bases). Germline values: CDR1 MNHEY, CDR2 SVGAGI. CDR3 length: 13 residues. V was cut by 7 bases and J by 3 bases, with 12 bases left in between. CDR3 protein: CASKTGGYYGYTF. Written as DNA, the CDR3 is TGTGCCAGCAAGACTGGGGGGTACTATGGCTACACCTTC.

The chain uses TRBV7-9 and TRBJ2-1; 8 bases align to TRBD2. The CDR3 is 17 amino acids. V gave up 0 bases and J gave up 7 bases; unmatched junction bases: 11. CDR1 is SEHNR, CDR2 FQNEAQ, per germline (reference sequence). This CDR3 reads CASSLARTGGPRNEQFF. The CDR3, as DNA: TGTGCCAGCAGCTTAGCGCGAACGGGAGGGCCTAGGAATGAGCAGTTCTTC.

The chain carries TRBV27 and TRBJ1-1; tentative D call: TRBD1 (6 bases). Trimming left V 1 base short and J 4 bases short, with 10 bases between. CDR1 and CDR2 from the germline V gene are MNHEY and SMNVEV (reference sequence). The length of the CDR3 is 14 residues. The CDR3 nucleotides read TGTGCCAGCAGTTTATTTCAGGGGACCACTGAAGCTTTCTTT. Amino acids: CASSLFQGTTEAFF.

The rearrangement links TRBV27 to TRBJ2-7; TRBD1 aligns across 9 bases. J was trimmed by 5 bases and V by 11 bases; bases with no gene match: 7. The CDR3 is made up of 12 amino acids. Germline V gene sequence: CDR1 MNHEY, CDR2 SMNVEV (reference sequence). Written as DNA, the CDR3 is TGTGCCTCAGGGACAGGGCGGCACGAGCAGTACTTC. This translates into CASGTGRHEQYF.

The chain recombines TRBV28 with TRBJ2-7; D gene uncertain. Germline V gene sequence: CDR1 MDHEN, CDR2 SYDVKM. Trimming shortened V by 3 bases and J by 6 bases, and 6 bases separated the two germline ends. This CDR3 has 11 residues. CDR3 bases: TGTGCCAGCAGTTTTGGGTGCGAGCAGTACTTC. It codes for CASSFGCEQYF.

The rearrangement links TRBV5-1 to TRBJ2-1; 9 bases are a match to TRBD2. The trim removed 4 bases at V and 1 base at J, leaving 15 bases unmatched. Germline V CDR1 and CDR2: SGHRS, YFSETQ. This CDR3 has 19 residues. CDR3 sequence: CASSPPIAGALGSYNEQFF. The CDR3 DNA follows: TGCGCCAGCAGCCCACCGATAGCGGGGGCCCTAGGTTCCTACAATGAGCAGTTCTTC.

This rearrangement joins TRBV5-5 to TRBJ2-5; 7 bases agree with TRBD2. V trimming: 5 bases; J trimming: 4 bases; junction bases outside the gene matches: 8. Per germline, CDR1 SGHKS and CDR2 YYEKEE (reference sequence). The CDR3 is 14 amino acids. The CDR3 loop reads CASRLVGLPETQYF. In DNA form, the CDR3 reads TGTGCCAGCAGACTGGTGGGACTACCAGAGACCCAGTACTTC.

The CDR3 DNA reads as TGTGCCAGTAGTACCTCGACAGTAATTAGCAATCAGCCCCAGCATTTT. It specifies CASSTSTVISNQPQHF. The chain has TRBV19 and TRBJ1-5, with a possible D match to TRBD1 (5 bases). The CDR3 is made up of 16 amino acids. Germline assignment: CDR1 LNHDA and CDR2 SQIVND (reference sequence). V gave up 4 bases and J gave up 0 bases, with 13 bases separating them. The full variable domain, rest sourced from reference TRBV19 and TRBJ1-5, is DGGITQSPKYLFRKEGQNVTLSCEQNLNHDAMYWYRQDPGQGLRLIYYSQIVNDFQKGDIAEGYSVSREKKESFPLTVTSAQKNPTAFYLCASSTSTVISNQPQHFGDGTRLSIL.

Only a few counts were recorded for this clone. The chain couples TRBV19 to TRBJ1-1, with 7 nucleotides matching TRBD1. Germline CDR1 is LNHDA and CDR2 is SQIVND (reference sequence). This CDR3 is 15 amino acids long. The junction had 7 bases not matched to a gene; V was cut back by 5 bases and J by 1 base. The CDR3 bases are TGTGCCAGTAGTCCTCGACAGGGTAGGAACACTGAAGCTTTCTTT. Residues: CASSPRQGRNTEAFF.

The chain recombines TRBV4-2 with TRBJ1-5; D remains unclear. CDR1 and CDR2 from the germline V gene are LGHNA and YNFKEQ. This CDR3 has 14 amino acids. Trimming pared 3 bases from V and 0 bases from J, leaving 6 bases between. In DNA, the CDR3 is TGTGCCAGCAGCCAGCTAGGTAGCAATCAGCCCCAGCATTTT. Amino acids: CASSQLGSNQPQHF.

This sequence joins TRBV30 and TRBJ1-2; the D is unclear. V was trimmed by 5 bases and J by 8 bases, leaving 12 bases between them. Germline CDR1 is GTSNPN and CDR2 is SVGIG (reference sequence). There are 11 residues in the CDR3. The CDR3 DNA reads TGTGCCTGGGGAGAGTTTGGCGGCTACACCTTC. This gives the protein CAWGEFGGYTF.

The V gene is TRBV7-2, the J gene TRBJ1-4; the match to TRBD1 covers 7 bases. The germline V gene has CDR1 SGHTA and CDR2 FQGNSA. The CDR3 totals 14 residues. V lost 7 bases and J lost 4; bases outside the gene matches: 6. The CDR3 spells CASTGQELNEKLFF. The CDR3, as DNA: TGTGCCAGCACCGGACAGGAACTTAATGAAAAACTGTTTTTT.

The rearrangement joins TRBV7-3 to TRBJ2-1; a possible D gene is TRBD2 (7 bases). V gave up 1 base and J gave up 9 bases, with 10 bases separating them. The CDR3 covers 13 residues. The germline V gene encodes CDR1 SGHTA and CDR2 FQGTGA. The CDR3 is CASSLSGGVEQFF. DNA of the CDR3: TGTGCCAGCAGCTTAAGCGGGGGCGTTGAGCAGTTCTTC.

The CDR3 coding sequence is TGTGCCAGCTCACATGACGTCGGACAAGATGGCTACACCTTC. Protein: CASSHDVGQDGYTF. The chain links TRBV18 to TRBJ1-2; a possible D gene is TRBD1 (5 bases). The length of the CDR3 is 14 residues. Germline-derived CDR1 and CDR2 are KGHSH and LQKENI. V lost 4 bases to trimming and J lost 6 bases, with 15 bases between them.

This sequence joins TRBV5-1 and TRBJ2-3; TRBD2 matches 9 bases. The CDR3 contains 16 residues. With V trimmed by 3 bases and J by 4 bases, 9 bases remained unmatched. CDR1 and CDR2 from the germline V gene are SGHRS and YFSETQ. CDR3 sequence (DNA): TGCGCCAGCAGCTGGGGTCTAGGACTAGCGTCAGATACGCAGTATTTT. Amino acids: CASSWGLGLASDTQYF.

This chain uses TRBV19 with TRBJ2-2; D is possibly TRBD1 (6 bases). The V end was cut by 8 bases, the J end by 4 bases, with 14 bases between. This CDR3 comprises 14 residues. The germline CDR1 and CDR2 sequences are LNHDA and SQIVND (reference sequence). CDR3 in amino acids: CASSQGGGTGELFF. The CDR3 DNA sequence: TGTGCCAGTTCACAGGGTGGGGGCACCGGGGAGCTGTTTTTT.

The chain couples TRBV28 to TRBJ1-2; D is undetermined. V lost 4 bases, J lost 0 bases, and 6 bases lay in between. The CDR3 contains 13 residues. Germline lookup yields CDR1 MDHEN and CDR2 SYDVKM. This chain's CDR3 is CASSSRANYGYTF. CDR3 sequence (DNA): TGTGCCAGCAGTTCTAGAGCTAACTATGGCTACACCTTC.